The 22 T cell receptor beta chains below all came from one sample that was sequenced in a study of shared clonotypes between healthy human individuals. TCRdb's copy holds only in-frame clones and misses some; the assay was immunoSEQ multiplex PCR. The repertoire has approximately 1.1 million clones, approximately 78% of them found once; the top ten carry more than 0.5%. The sequencing sample was made of memory CD4+ T cells from PBMCs. Subset noted: CD45RA-negative fraction. Source of these receptors: a man between 18 and 35 years old in good health. Some clones in this sample may be carry-over from other donors' samples.

This chain joins TRBV15 and TRBJ2-7; perhaps D is TRBD1 or TRBD2 (5 bases each). The CDR3 runs to 13 residues. The germline V gene has CDR1 LNHNV and CDR2 YYDKDF (reference sequence). V shed 5 bases and J shed 4 bases, with 12 bases lying between them. The CDR3 nucleotides read TGTGCCACCAGCTCCCATGGGGGTTACGAGCAGTACTTC. Amino acids: CATSSHGGYEQYF.

The V call is TRBV25-1, the J call TRBJ2-7; weak D call: TRBD2 (6 bases). CDR3 length: 14 residues. Deletions cut 5 bases from V and 2 bases from J, with 13 bases between. Germline V gene sequence: CDR1 MGHDK, CDR2 SYGVNS. The CDR3 nucleotides read TGTGCCAGCAGTACGGGACTCTTCCCCTACGAGCAGTACTTC. Amino acid sequence: CASSTGLFPYEQYF.

The gene calls are TRBV21-1 and TRBJ2-5; the table's D gene call, TRBD2, was not cross checked with the DNA. TRBV21-1 is a pseudogene. There are 14 residues in the CDR3. The CDR3 DNA sequence: TGTGCCAGCAGCAAAGCAGGGCGGGCGGGGACCCAGTACTTC. Its protein is CASSKAGRAGTQYF.

Comment on this clone: Other DNA sequences of this sample code for an identical CDR3. This sequence joins TRBV18 and TRBJ1-3; D ambiguous. This CDR3 is 13 amino acids long. V was clipped by 2 bases and J by 4 bases, with 6 bases between them. Germline CDR1 reads KGHSH; CDR2 reads LQKENI. CDR3 coding DNA: TGTGCCAGCTCACCAGACTCGGGAAACACCATATATTTT. Its protein product is CASSPDSGNTIYF.

This clone came up a few times. This chain connects TRBV18 to TRBJ1-2; perhaps TRBD1 as D (5 bases). V was pared by 3 bases and J by 4 bases, with 12 bases between. The CDR3 sequence is 14 residues long. Germline V gene data show CDR1 as KGHSH and CDR2 as LQKENI. The CDR3 is CASSPRGIGYGYTF. The CDR3 DNA reads as TGTGCCAGCTCACCTCGGGGGATAGGCTATGGCTACACCTTC.

The chain employs TRBV6-1 and TRBJ2-5; no definite D call. The closer fit of TRBJ2-7 to the DNA end suggests the J call may be wrong. Germline assignment: CDR1 MNHNS and CDR2 SASEGT. The CDR3 consists of 13 residues. DNA of the CDR3: TGTGCCAGCAGTGTCGCTTCCGGTTACGAGCAGTACTTC. Protein: CASSVASGYEQYF.

The rearrangement joins TRBV5-4 to TRBJ1-6; no definite D call. V lost 1 base to trimming and J lost 15 bases, with 11 bases between them. Germline loops: CDR1 SGHNT, CDR2 YYREEE (reference sequence). The CDR3 has 12 residues. The CDR3 nucleotides read TGTGCCAGCAGCTTGCGCAATAGTTTCCTCCACTTT. Its protein product is CASSLRNSFLHF.

This clone was observed a handful of times. Other DNA sequences from this sample encode an identical CDR3 as well. The V gene is TRBV28, the J gene TRBJ1-5; D remains unclear. Germline-derived CDR1 and CDR2 are MDHEN and SYDVKM. Trimming stripped 1 base from V and 6 bases from J, with 4 bases between. The CDR3 consists of 12 residues. The CDR3 sequence is CASSLSSQPQHF. DNA of the CDR3: TGTGCCAGCAGTTTATCCAGTCAGCCCCAGCATTTT.

The chain uses TRBV6-5 and TRBJ2-1, with TRBD2 matching 8 bases. This CDR3 is 14 amino acids long. CDR1 and CDR2 (germline): MNHEY, SVGAGI. Trimming took 4 bases from V and 8 from J; bases not matched to a gene: 7. The CDR3 here is CASSLGLDSDEQFF. The CDR3 DNA reads as TGTGCCAGCAGTTTGGGACTAGATAGCGATGAGCAGTTCTTC.

V and J are TRBV7-9 and TRBJ1-2, with D possibly matching TRBD1 (5 bases). The CDR3 length is 13 residues. Germline values: CDR1 SEHNR, CDR2 FQNEAQ (reference sequence). With 4 bases removed from V and 8 bases from J, the gap between germline ends came to 14 bases. The CDR3 protein is CASSSYRRAGYTF. CDR3 nucleotide sequence: TGTGCCAGCAGCTCATACAGGCGGGCAGGCTACACCTTC.

The chain joins TRBV28 to TRBJ1-1; no clear D. Looked up from germline, CDR1 is MDHEN and CDR2 is SYDVKM. The CDR3 sequence is 12 residues long. Between the trimmed V and J ends, which lost 8 bases and 8 bases, there was a span of 15 bases. The CDR3 spells CASGVWNREAFF. Written as DNA, the CDR3 is TGTGCCAGCGGTGTTTGGAATCGAGAAGCTTTCTTT.

This clone was observed at least ten times. J is TRBJ2-3 and V is TRBV14, with 8 bases aligning to TRBD2. This CDR3 has 14 amino acids. V was pared by 6 bases and J by 5 bases, with 7 bases of the junction left unmatched. CDR1 and CDR2 (germline): SGHDN, FVKESK. CDR3 DNA: TGTGCCAGCAGTCGGAGCGGGAGCGTAGATACGCAGTATTTT. It translates to CASSRSGSVDTQYF.

The gene calls are TRBV10-3 and TRBJ2-6; 7 nucleotides line up with TRBD1. CDR3 size: 15 residues. In germline, CDR1 is ENHRY, CDR2 SYGVKD. V lost 6 bases and J lost 1; bases outside the gene matches: 3. CDR3 region: CAISLQGSGANVLTF. CDR3 coding DNA: TGTGCCATCAGCCTACAGGGGTCTGGGGCCAACGTCCTGACTTTC.

In this sample, this clone turned up a few times. Other DNA sequences in this sample translate to the same CDR3. CDR3: CASSYREGYNEQFF. As DNA, the CDR3 is TGTGCCAGCAGTTACCGGGAGGGCTACAATGAGCAGTTCTTC. The chain recombines TRBV6-5 with TRBJ2-1; TRBD2 matches 8 bases. The length of the CDR3 is 14 residues. The V segment lost 2 bases and the J segment 3 bases; nucleotides outside the gene matches: 0. Germline CDR1 is MNHEY and CDR2 is SVGAGI.

The V gene is TRBV5-1, the J gene TRBJ1-5, with a tentative D call TRBD1 (5 bases). This CDR3 region has 14 residues. V was pared by 4 bases and J by 8 bases, with 16 bases between. Per the germline V gene, CDR1 is SGHRS and CDR2 is YFSETQ. The CDR3: CASSPEGGGEPQHF. The DNA for the CDR3 is TGCGCCAGCAGCCCAGAGGGCGGGGGGGAGCCCCAGCATTTT.

This chain uses TRBV18 with TRBJ2-2; 14 bases align to TRBD2. Germline-derived CDR1 and CDR2 are KGHSH and LQKENI. This CDR3 has 17 residues. V was clipped by 5 bases and J by 6 bases; unmatched bases: 8. The CDR3 nucleotides read TGTGCCAGCTCAGCGGGACTAGCGGGAGAAGGCGCCGGGGAGCTGTTTTTT. Translating it yields CASSAGLAGEGAGELFF.

The V and J genes are TRBV5-1 and TRBJ1-4; no firm D call. The V end was cut by 0 bases, the J end by 3 bases, with 6 bases between. CDR3 length: 14 residues. Looked up from germline, CDR1 is SGHRS and CDR2 is YFSETQ. The CDR3: CASSLDTANEKLFF. The CDR3 bases are TGCGCCAGCAGCTTGGATACAGCTAATGAAAAACTGTTTTTT.

This rearrangement joins TRBV27 to TRBJ1-2; D might be TRBD1 (5 bases). Germline CDR1 is MNHEY and CDR2 is SMNVEV (reference sequence). This CDR3 is built from 15 residues. Trimming took off 3 bases at V and 8 bases at J, with 19 bases between the two ends. The CDR3 reads CASSFLYGGDEGYTF. CDR3 DNA sequence: TGTGCCAGCAGTTTTCTATACGGGGGGGACGAAGGCTACACCTTC.

The genes are TRBV20-1 and TRBJ2-1, with D perhaps TRBD1 or TRBD2 (5 bases each). The germline V gene encodes CDR1 DFQATT and CDR2 SNEGSKA (reference sequence). This CDR3 spans 11 amino acids. V lost 6 bases to trimming and J lost 12 bases, with 15 bases between them. The CDR3 nucleotides read TGCAGTGCAAGCCGGGACCCGAGGCAGTTCTTC. Translated, it gives CSASRDPRQFF.

This clone was found a few times. V is TRBV7-2 and J is TRBJ2-4; TRBD2 matches at 7 bases. The germline CDR1 and CDR2 sequences are SGHTA and FQGNSA. The CDR3 totals 13 residues. V was clipped by 5 bases and J by 12 bases; unmatched bases: 10. As DNA, the CDR3 is TGTGCCAGCAGCGCATGGGCGGGGGAGGCTCAGTACTTC. Its translation is CASSAWAGEAQYF. Together with reference TRBV7-2 and TRBJ2-4, the CDR3 gives the full variable domain: GAGVSQSPSNKVTEKGKDVELRCDPISGHTALYWYRQSLGQGLEFLIYFQGNSAPDKSGLPSDRFSAERTGGSVSTLTIQRTQQEDSAVYLCASSAWAGEAQYFGAGTRLSVL.

This sequence joins TRBV28 and TRBJ2-7, with D perhaps matching TRBD1 or TRBD2 (5 bases each). The CDR3 loop spans 16 amino acids. Germline CDR1 is MDHEN and CDR2 is SYDVKM. Trimming took 4 bases from V and 0 from J, leaving 16 bases between them. CDR3 residues: CASSSSGTESSYEQYF. DNA for the CDR3: TGTGCCAGCAGTTCGTCCGGGACGGAGAGCTCCTACGAGCAGTACTTC.

The genes are TRBV2 and TRBJ2-3; a possible D gene is TRBD1 (6 bases). This CDR3 is built from 14 residues. Trimming cost V 4 bases and J 7 bases, with 15 bases left between them. The germline CDR1 and CDR2 sequences are SNHLY and FYNNEI. The CDR3 DNA reads as TGTGCCAGCAGTGTAGGACAGACGATGAATACGCAGTATTTT. Translating gives CASSVGQTMNTQYF.